The 13 T cell receptor beta chains in this list originate from one sample, sequenced in a study of spatial heterogeneity in lung cancer. Documented time point: sample taken at primary tumor resection. Frozen PBMC, nontumor lung or tumor provided whole RNA, which was sequenced unsorted. TCRdb re-derived calls from the 5' RACE reads in MiXCR, one entry per CDR3 protein. The data hold about 27,000 distinct CDR3 sequences, with more than 6.5% observed a single time. This material consisted of PBMCs, taken at surgery. The receptors were gathered from a male donor with early-stage non-small cell lung cancer.

The chain links TRBV15 to TRBJ2-7; D unclear. The CDR3 consists of 14 residues. Germline assignment: CDR1 LNHNV and CDR2 YYDKDF (reference sequence). V was cut by 4 bases and J by 6 bases, with 16 bases left in between. The CDR3 here is CATSKVVNGGEQYF. In nucleotides, the CDR3 is TGTGCCACCAGCAAGGTGGTGAATGGCGGCGAGCAGTACTTC.

This clonotype was counted a few times. The chain has TRBV18 and TRBJ1-5; 7 nucleotides agree with TRBD1. The trim removed 4 bases at V and 5 bases at J, leaving 11 bases unmatched. CDR3 length equals 16 residues. Germline CDR1 is KGHSH and CDR2 is LQKENI. This chain's CDR3 is CASSHSQGQKDQPQHF. CDR3 DNA: TGTGCCAGCTCACACTCCCAGGGACAGAAAGATCAGCCCCAGCATTTT.

The rearrangement links TRBV19 to TRBJ1-5, with D tentatively TRBD1 (6 bases). The CDR3 consists of 13 residues. Germline V gives CDR1 LNHDA, CDR2 SQIVND (reference sequence). Trimming removed 6 bases at V and 4 bases at J, with 10 bases between. This CDR3 reads CASSGQRNQPQHF. DNA of the CDR3: TGTGCCAGTAGCGGACAGCGGAATCAGCCCCAGCATTTT.

This clonotype appeared many times. CDR3 region: CASSYTSGRANEQFF. The CDR3 DNA reads TGTGCCAGCAGTTATACTAGCGGGAGGGCGAATGAGCAGTTCTTC. The chain couples TRBV6-4 to TRBJ2-1; 13 nucleotides line up with TRBD2. V trimming: 5 bases; J trimming: 7 bases; junction bases outside the gene matches: 5. This CDR3 is built from 15 residues. The germline V gene encodes CDR1 MRHNA and CDR2 SNTAGT.

The sample holds a few counts of this clonotype. CDR3 nucleotide sequence: TGTGCCAGTAGTATAGCAACGCGGTCCACGGGGGATGAGCAGTTCTTC. Residues: CASSIATRSTGDEQFF. The rearrangement links TRBV19 to TRBJ2-1, with D tentatively TRBD2 (6 bases). Trimming took off 1 base at V and 8 bases at J, with 18 bases between the two ends. This CDR3 has 16 residues. Germline V CDR1 and CDR2: LNHDA, SQIVND (reference sequence).

The rearrangement links TRBV7-2 to TRBJ2-3; D unclear. The germline V gene has CDR1 SGHTA and CDR2 FQGNSA. The V end was cut by 1 base, the J end by 0 bases, with 8 bases between. The CDR3 has 15 residues. CDR3 coding DNA: TGTGCCAGCAGCTTAGGGCGTTCTAGCACAGATACGCAGTATTTT. Protein: CASSLGRSSTDTQYF.

This clonotype was seen many times. The chain recombines TRBV12-3 or TRBV12-4 with TRBJ2-5; D remains unclear. This CDR3 has 13 residues. V gave up 6 bases and J gave up 2 bases, with 10 bases separating them. The CDR3 bases are TGTGCCAGCAGCCCCGGCGGACAAGAGACCCAGTACTTC. It encodes CASSPGGQETQYF.

In this sample, this clonotype turned up many times. The chain employs TRBV2 and TRBJ1-6, with D maybe TRBD1 (6 bases). V lost 5 bases and J lost 14, with 19 bases in between. Germline values: CDR1 SNHLY, CDR2 FYNNEI. The CDR3 is 14 residues long. The CDR3 nucleotides are TGTGCCAGCAGTAGGACAGCCCCCTTGGGGGCCCTCCACTTT. It encodes CASSRTAPLGALHF.

At least ten counts were recorded for this clonotype. The chain carries TRBV29-1 and TRBJ2-1; 8 bases agree with TRBD2. This CDR3 is 14 amino acids long. CDR1 SQVTM and CDR2 ANQGSEA come from the germline V gene. Trimming removed 6 bases from V and 2 bases from J; junction bases left unmatched: 6. The chain's CDR3 is CSVRLLAAYNEQFF. The CDR3, as DNA: TGCAGCGTCCGCCTACTAGCGGCCTACAATGAGCAGTTCTTC.

By share, this clonotype counts as medium-sized (0.01 to 0.1%). The chain uses TRBV20-1 and TRBJ2-3; TRBD2 matches at 9 bases. Germline values: CDR1 DFQATT, CDR2 SNEGSKA (reference sequence). V was clipped by 7 bases and J by 4 bases; unmatched bases: 15. CDR3 length: 16 residues. The CDR3 spells CSVESGLAGYSDTQYF. CDR3 in DNA: TGCAGTGTTGAGTCGGGCCTAGCGGGGTATTCAGATACGCAGTATTTT.

This clonotype is labeled as medium-sized. This chain joins TRBV5-1 and TRBJ2-2; D may match TRBD1 or TRBD2 (5 bases each). Trimming took 4 bases from V and 6 from J, leaving 10 bases between them. Germline V lookup: CDR1 SGHRS, CDR2 YFSETQ. The CDR3 spans 13 residues. The CDR3 DNA sequence: TGCGCCAGCAGCCAAGGGACCCCCGGGGAGCTGTTTTTT. Translated, it gives CASSQGTPGELFF.

This clonotype came up many times. V and J are TRBV4-1 and TRBJ2-5; no definite D call. The CDR3 totals 12 residues. V shed 2 bases and J shed 4 bases, with 5 bases lying between them. Germline CDR1 is MGHRA and CDR2 is YSYEKL. This chain's CDR3 is CASSQMGETQYF. CDR3 DNA sequence: TGCGCCAGCAGCCAAATGGGAGAGACCCAGTACTTC.

This clonotype occurred many times. The chain employs TRBV4-1 and TRBJ2-7; possible D gene TRBD2, 6 bases. Per germline, CDR1 MGHRA and CDR2 YSYEKL. V lost 3 bases, J lost 2 bases, and 14 bases lay in between. There are 15 residues in the CDR3. The CDR3 protein is CASSQAGTSAYEQYF. The CDR3 DNA reads TGCGCCAGCAGCCAGGCGGGGACGAGTGCCTACGAGCAGTACTTC.